Reported below is one T cell receptor (beta chain). The data derive from a study of cytomegalovirus exposure and HLA in healthy donors. The CDR3 has 16 amino acids. Trimming pared 0 bases from V and 0 bases from J, leaving 11 bases between. CDR1 and CDR2 from the germline V gene are SGHAT and FQNNGV. Primers: 60 Vbeta forward and 13 Jbeta reverse. The table came from immunoSEQ multiplex PCR; TCRdb's copy has only in-frame clones and leaves some out. The data show around 99,000 clones, about 80% seen once. This chain links TRBV11-2 with TRBJ1-2; D not resolved. Material for sequencing was PBMCs. This TCR was recovered from a young man in good health and CMV-seronegative. The DNA for the CDR3 is TGTGCCAGCAGCTTAGAGTCAGGTCGAGCTAACTATGGCTACACCTTC. As protein: CASSLESGRANYGYTF.